The present T cell receptor (beta chain) was sequenced within a study of beta chain features in type 1 diabetes. Points from the study as a whole: For Type 1 diabetes patients, all four CD4+ subsets carried TCRB CDR3s that were moderately but significantly shorter. A greater similarity of naive, central memory and Treg TCRB repertoires was seen among patients than among healthy donors.

Germline CDR1 MDHEN, CDR2 SYDVKM. The CDR3 length is 12 residues. Trimming took 10 bases from V and 6 from J, leaving 13 bases between them. Every bit of the isolated RNA underwent reverse transcription, so sequencing read expressed TCRB transcripts. Data came from immunoSEQ multiplex PCR; TCRdb stores just in-frame clones and leaves some out. Of some 190,000 clones listed, approximately 8% are singletons. This clone has a handful of counts. Its target is unknown. Based on CD45RO/CCR7/CD25/CD127/CD95/CD27, CD4+ regulatory, stem cell-like memory, naive and central memory cells were sorted. The chain combines TRBV28 with TRBJ2-1; no firm D call. Sequenced material: central memory CD4+ T cells from blood. The sequence derives from a woman aged 40-49 years with type 1 diabetes. CDR3 residues: CATGLEVNEQFF. The CDR3 region has the DNA TGTGCCACCGGTCTAGAGGTCAATGAGCAGTTCTTC.